These 19 T cell receptor beta chains share one sample of origin, sequenced in a study of OX40 agonist ivuxolimab in advanced cancers. The table came from immunoSEQ multiplex PCR; TCRdb's copy has only in-frame clones and leaves some out. The sample includes about 100,000 clones, around nine tenths of them seen just once. The sample consisted of CD4+ or CD8+ T cells sorted from blood, taken in a trial of the OX40 agonist ivuxolimab. All receptors derive from an adult with an advanced solid tumor such as melanoma, head and neck, liver or kidney cancer.

The rearrangement uses TRBV29-1 and TRBJ1-4, with 8 bases identical to TRBD1. Germline trimming cut 4 bases from V and 7 bases from J; bases unmatched to any gene: 2. The CDR3 loop spans 12 amino acids. The V gene's germline CDR1 is SQVTM and CDR2 ANQGSEA. The CDR3 region has the DNA TGCAGCGTTGCAGACAGGGGTGAAAAACTGTTTTTT. Its translation: CSVADRGEKLFF. The full variable domain, in which reference TRBV29-1 and TRBJ1-4 provide the parts outside the CDR3, is SAVISQKPSRDICQRGTSLTIQCQVDSQVTMMFWYRQQPGQSLTLIATANQGSEATYESGFVIDKFPISRPNLTFSTLTVSNMSPEDSSIYLCSVADRGEKLFFGSGTQLSVL.

The chain carries TRBV29-1 and TRBJ2-7; D is unclear. The CDR3 has 12 residues. Trimming pared 3 bases from V and 2 bases from J, leaving 8 bases between. From germline, CDR1 is SQVTM and CDR2 ANQGSEA. The CDR3 DNA reads TGCAGCGTTGAGACATTTACCTACGAGCAGTACTTC. Its protein product is CSVETFTYEQYF.

The chain couples TRBV19 to TRBJ2-5, with 13 bases aligning to TRBD2. With the DNA end fitting TRBJ2-7 better, the J assignment may be wrong. CDR1 and CDR2 from the germline V gene are LNHDA and SQIVND (reference sequence). The CDR3 consists of 17 residues. Here the CDR3 DNA reads TGTGCCAGCTTGACTAGCGGGGGGCGAACGTTATCCTACGAGCAGTACTTC. This translates into CASLTSGGRTLSYEQYF.

The chain combines TRBV28 with TRBJ2-1; 14 bases match TRBD2. J was trimmed by 8 bases and V by 6 bases; bases with no gene match: 6. In germline, CDR1 is MDHEN, CDR2 SYDVKM. This CDR3 contains 15 residues. In nucleotides, the CDR3 is TGTGCCAGCAGCGGGACTAGCGGGAGATATGATGAGCAGTTCTTC. Amino acid sequence: CASSGTSGRYDEQFF.

This chain connects TRBV5-1 to TRBJ2-2, with no clear D. From germline, CDR1 is SGHRS and CDR2 YFSETQ. The V end lost 4 bases, the J end lost 4 bases, and 14 bases lay between the germline ends. This CDR3 is built from 15 residues. CDR3 residues: CASSHWQVGTGELFF. CDR3 DNA: TGCGCCAGCAGCCATTGGCAGGTGGGCACCGGGGAGCTGTTTTTT.

This chain connects TRBV5-1 to TRBJ2-5, with D unresolved. V was clipped by 5 bases and J by 4 bases, with 6 bases between them. CDR1 and CDR2 (germline): SGHRS, YFSETQ. The CDR3 is 11 residues long. The CDR3 reads CASRNGETQYF. The DNA of the CDR3 is TGCGCCAGCAGAAATGGAGAGACCCAGTACTTC. The whole variable domain, remainder taken from reference TRBV5-1 and TRBJ2-5, is KAGVTQTPRYLIKTRGQQVTLSCSPISGHRSVSWYQQTPGQGLQFLFEYFSETQRNKGNFPGRFSGRQFSNSRSEMNVSTLELGDSALYLCASRNGETQYFGPGTRLLVL.

The chain links TRBV5-4 to TRBJ1-2; tentatively, D is TRBD1 (5 bases). The ends were cut back, 1 base at V and 6 bases at J, with 13 bases in the middle. Germline V gene lookup returns CDR1 SGHNT and CDR2 YYREEE (reference sequence). There are 14 residues in the CDR3. The CDR3 DNA is TGTGCCAGCAGCTTGAAAGGGGTGAAGAATGGCTACACCTTC. It specifies CASSLKGVKNGYTF.

The CDR3 coding sequence is TGTGCCAGCAGTTTAAACAGGAACACTGAAGCTTTCTTT. Its protein product is CASSLNRNTEAFF. The rearrangement links TRBV27 to TRBJ1-1; D is undetermined. Trimming left V 2 bases short and J 1 base short, with 5 bases between. Germline CDR1 and CDR2: MNHEY and SMNVEV (reference sequence). CDR3 length: 13 amino acids.

V is TRBV7-8 and J is TRBJ2-1; 7 bases are shared with TRBD1. Germline V gives CDR1 SGHVS, CDR2 FQNEAQ. The CDR3 runs 15 residues. V trimming: 5 bases; J trimming: 8 bases; junction bases outside the gene matches: 12. The CDR3 nucleotides are TGTGCCAGCAGCCTCGGACAGGTGGATTTAGATGAGCAGTTCTTC. As protein: CASSLGQVDLDEQFF.

The chain joins TRBV2 to TRBJ1-2, with TRBD1 identical over 7 bases. V dropped 7 bases and J dropped 4; count of bases not matched to a gene: 9. Looked up from germline, CDR1 is SNHLY and CDR2 is FYNNEI. The CDR3 totals 14 residues. The CDR3 DNA is TGTGCCAGCATCCTAGGGACAGCCTCCTATGGCTACACCTTC. It specifies CASILGTASYGYTF.

The J gene is TRBJ2-5, the V gene TRBV28, with D possibly TRBD1 on 6 matching bases. The CDR3 is made up of 14 amino acids. Germline V lookup: CDR1 MDHEN, CDR2 SYDVKM. V lost 5 bases and J 5 bases, leaving 15 bases between the germline ends. In DNA, the CDR3 is TGTGCCAGCAGTCTAACAGGGTTGAAGGAGACCCAGTACTTC. Its protein is CASSLTGLKETQYF. Supplemented by reference TRBV28 and TRBJ2-5, the full variable domain reads DVKVTQSSRYLVKRTGEKVFLECVQDMDHENMFWYRQDPGLGLRLIYFSYDVKMKEKGDIPEGYSVSREKKERFSLILESASTNQTSMYLCASSLTGLKETQYFGPGTRLLVL.

Turning to this clone: At one end the junction does not follow the germline gene, possibly because of a read error. J is TRBJ2-7 and V is TRBV6-5; possibly TRBD1 or TRBD2 for D (6 bases each). Germline values: CDR1 MNHEY, CDR2 SVGAGI. This CDR3 region has 14 residues. CDR3 DNA sequence: TGTGCCAGCAGTCACTCGGGGGCCTTATACGAGCAGTACTTC. The encoded protein is CASSHSGALYEQYF.

This clone was found a few times. V gene TRBV14 combines with J gene TRBJ2-7; 13 bases agree with TRBD2. CDR3 length equals 16 residues. The junction had 9 bases not matched to a gene; V was cut back by 3 bases and J by 7 bases. The germline CDR1 and CDR2 sequences are SGHDN and FVKESK. The CDR3 DNA sequence: TGTGCCAGCAGCCACCGGACTAGCGGGAGAGGGGAAGAGCAGTACTTC. Its translation is CASSHRTSGRGEEQYF.

This chain joins TRBV14 and TRBJ2-4; TRBD1 agrees at 8 bases. Germline CDR1 SGHDN, CDR2 FVKESK. Trimming took 4 bases from V and 1 from J; bases not matched to a gene: 12. This CDR3 comprises 18 residues. CDR3 in amino acids: CASSRFHPGGAAKNIQYF. CDR3 nucleotide sequence: TGTGCCAGCAGCCGATTCCACCCAGGGGGCGCGGCCAAAAACATTCAGTACTTC.

This chain links TRBV11-2 with TRBJ1-2; tentative D call: TRBD1 (6 bases). The CDR3 contains 13 residues. Between the trimmed V and J ends, which lost 1 base and 7 bases, there was a span of 10 bases. CDR1 and CDR2 from the germline V gene are SGHAT and FQNNGV. CDR3: CASSLVAGAGYTF. CDR3 in DNA: TGTGCCAGCAGCTTAGTCGCAGGGGCTGGCTACACCTTC.

V gene TRBV10-3 combines with J gene TRBJ2-7, with 8 bases aligning to TRBD1. The ends lost 7 bases at V and 0 bases at J; junction bases unmatched: 5. This CDR3 contains 14 residues. Germline CDR1 is ENHRY and CDR2 is SYGVKD. The CDR3: CAINPGTGSYEQYF. DNA of the CDR3: TGTGCCATCAACCCAGGGACAGGCTCCTACGAGCAGTACTTC.

This rearrangement joins TRBV15 to TRBJ1-5; D unclear. V lost 0 bases to trimming and J lost 0 bases, with 12 bases between them. CDR1 LNHNV and CDR2 YYDKDF come from the germline V gene (reference sequence). This CDR3 has 17 residues. This CDR3 reads CATSRELTIGSNQPQHF. CDR3 bases: TGTGCCACCAGCAGAGAACTTACTATTGGTAGCAATCAGCCCCAGCATTTT.

The chain is built from TRBV5-1 and TRBJ2-1; D remains unclear. V lost 0 bases and J lost 4, with 14 bases in between. This CDR3 comprises 16 residues. Germline V gene lookup returns CDR1 SGHRS and CDR2 YFSETQ. The CDR3 nucleotides are TGCGCCAGCAGCTTGGGTCTCGGCGCAGGTTACAATGAGCAGTTCTTC. As protein: CASSLGLGAGYNEQFF.

V gene TRBV30 combines with J gene TRBJ2-7, with D possibly matching TRBD2 (6 bases). This CDR3 contains 10 residues. CDR1 is GTSNPN, CDR2 SVGIG, per germline (reference sequence). Trimming took 8 bases from V and 4 from J, leaving 9 bases between them. CDR3 loop: CAGGNYEQYF. CDR3 bases: TGTGCCGGGGGGAATTACGAGCAGTACTTC.